Included here is one TCR beta chain sequence, with context. Its antigen remains unidentified. Base qualities are not provided; no much larger clone lies one nucleotide away. The germline V gene (reference sequence) gives CDR1 as SEHNR and CDR2 as FQNEAQ. The CDR3 covers 14 residues, taking in both the cysteine and the phenylalanine. Of all the DNA, just the CDR3 is kept, 42 bases in frame from base 1. Trimming removed 5 bases from V and 5 bases from J; the gene matches leave 4 bases unexplained. The cohort comprised approximately 700 healthy bone marrow donors. At the time of sampling, all cohort members were nominally healthy, though unrecorded immune exposures were likely present. The donor was CMV seropositive and belonged to the group of 250 to 300 seropositive cohort members. Every donor gave a peripheral blood sample, and the peripheral blood mononuclear cells from that sample were used for TCR beta sequencing. Genomic DNA extraction from the blood cell samples was performed with the Qiagen DNeasy Blood Extraction Kit.

These data are taken from a study of cytomegalovirus exposure and HLA in healthy donors (dated by TCRdb to about 2017). Study-level background: An earlier analysis of approximately 550 of the donors reported approximately 290 Gb of sequence data and some 120 million unique TCR beta sequences from around 200 million T cells. Roughly 300 gigabases of sequencing data and around 88 million unique TCR sequences made up an early release that covered 640 HLA-typed donors. Of the 350 to 400 genotyped donors, approximately 80% fell in the genetic ancestry cluster associated with self-reported Caucasian donors. The study aimed to test whether cataloging public T cell receptors could reveal signatures of past pathogen exposure. The T cell repertoires of several hundred subjects were profiled by immunosequencing and related to cytomegalovirus serostatus. Besides the first cohort of approximately 710 subjects, a separate validation cohort made up of 120 different subjects was used. To predict cytomegalovirus infection status, the study brought together high-throughput TCR immunosequencing, statistical association of individual TCRs with disease status, and machine learning. To study patterns of TCR occurrence, a later analysis re-analyzed previously published TCR beta repertoires from hundreds of donors and added high-resolution HLA genotyping. Rather than drawing on any new phenotypic data, the later analysis identified candidate immune exposures from TCR beta sequences and the way those sequences occurred across donors. An earlier analysis of 587 of the donors used high-throughput TCR beta sequencing to judge whether each TCR beta V gene segment behaved as functional or pseudogenic. Donor age, sex, ethnicity and CMV serostatus were compiled together with the repertoire data. A later genetic analysis used genome-wide SNP genotypes for about 55% of the 666 donors, treating that subset as a discovery cohort. All discovery cohort repertoires had been generated using a single sequencing platform. Class I and class II HLA loci were covered by the typing at four-digit resolution. The number of donors typed differed by locus, with 629-630 for A, B, C, DRB1 and DQB1, about 500 for DQA1, approximately 570 for DPA1, and 450 to 480 for DPB1. Four to six DR-DQ haplotypes were handled as single units for association and clustering, since linkage in the cohort was strong. Among about 400 genotyped donors of the cohort, an average of approximately 200,000 unique TCR beta nucleotide sequences was sequenced per donor, of which about 19% were non-productive. Here is what the overall study found, with its caveats: Most TCR sequences were observed very rarely across donors, whereas some public TCRs were present in many individuals. A cluster of highly shared sequence variants was judged likely to be a technical artifact of the sequencing pipeline. Some IMGT-functional V segments, including TRBV6-2 and TRBV6-3, could not be told apart with the 87-base-pair reads, so those segments were excluded. The study gave a list of about 150 TCR beta chains associated with cytomegalovirus. An earlier analysis of 450 to 750 of the donors showed that most TCR beta V segments appeared in productive rearrangements either about 90% or about 30% of the time, which broadly matched IMGT annotations. In a later analysis, HLA-associated TCR beta chains were found to be more clonally expanded and to have lower generation probabilities than equally common non-associated chains. This cohort had only TCR beta chains sequenced, and the lack of alpha or paired-chain data limited which features could be detected. Correlated functional status among segregating V segments might be attributable to linkage disequilibrium, but an unknown experimental factor could not be ruled out. According to a later genetic analysis, donors in an Asian-associated ancestry cluster had fewer N-insertions in productive TCRs than the approximately 630-donor mean. In a later analysis, most CMV-associated TCR beta chains were found to appear HLA-restricted, with HLA associations seemingly driven largely by CMV exposure. The authors suggested that the approach could potentially be extended to other disease states and immunological phenotypes. A later analysis found that TCR association rates varied across HLA loci, with DRB1 alleles showing the most associated TCRs and HLA-C alleles the fewest. A further reported finding was that TCR beta sequences accurately predicted the HLA-A and HLA-B alleles for most subjects in the first cohort. Specific HLA alleles were associated with over 15,000 TCR beta sequences at a false discovery rate of 0.05 in a later analysis. The only immune exposure information available for the cohort was CMV serostatus. Because HLA typing was unavailable for some donors at each locus, only the typed subset was used in association tests. The earlier analysis of approximately 540 of the donors excluded some 15 rarely observed V segments, including chromosome 9 orphons, because counts were too low. Cytomegalovirus status was reported to be diagnosed by the classifier with high specificity and sensitivity in both the original and validation cohorts. Roughly uniform sequencing depth across donors was assumed in presence/absence analyses, although this assumption may not hold. When HLA alleles, especially DR and DQ, strongly co-occurred, TCR associations were difficult to assign to individual alleles. In vitro tests confirmed that a few of the cytomegalovirus-associated TCR beta chains recognize cytomegalovirus antigens. V-gene and J-gene trimming of TCR beta chains was associated with a missense DCLRE1C variant in a later genetic analysis, and the association was replicated in an independent cohort. According to a later analysis, parvovirus B19, influenza, CMV and Epstein-Barr virus appeared linked to several top co-occurrence clusters.

The library was made by the immunoSEQ multiplex PCR assay. For the multiplex PCR, a mixture combining 60 forward primers for TCR Vbeta segments and 13 reverse primers for TCR Jbeta segments was used. The CDR3 region of rearranged TCR beta genes was amplified from genomic DNA by a multiplex PCR assay. The amplified TCR beta libraries were sequenced on the Illumina HiSeq System as 87-base-pair reads. The study's processing was this. A later analysis tallied 75 million to 95 million unique TCR beta chains across the 666 repertoires, and some 10 million of those chains were shared by two or more donors. Raw reads were error-corrected and collapsed into unique sequences with a nearest-neighbor algorithm that merged closely related sequences to remove PCR and sequencing errors. V, D and J gene segments were assigned by aligning CDR3 sequences to IMGT reference sequences. For a sequence to be retained, a match of at least six nucleotides to both a V gene segment and a J gene segment was required. A rearrangement was called productive if the CDR3 had no stop codons and remained in frame with V and J, and every other rearrangement was called non-productive. CDR3 was defined by IMGT convention, running from the second conserved V-encoded cysteine to the conserved J-encoded phenylalanine. Sequences without an unambiguous match to a single V gene segment were excluded from the earlier analysis of a few hundred of the donors. In an earlier analysis of several hundred of the donors, a V segment was called functional when productive rearrangements were above 56.7%, and segregating when the standard deviation between donors exceeded 5%. A statistical classification framework was built to diagnose cytomegalovirus status from the catalog of TCR beta chain sequences. A later analysis assigned V and J genes by comparing TCR nucleotide sequences with IMGT/GENE-DB human TR gene sequences. A later analysis assigned CDR3 sequences and most-parsimonious VDJ recombination scenarios with the TCRdist pipeline. In a later analysis, each TCR beta chain was defined by its CDR3 amino acid sequence together with its V-gene family, and reads without a unique V-gene family were excluded. A later analysis removed roughly 590 highly shared, low-generation-probability nucleotide sequences to deal with suspected cross-contamination and a sequencing artifact. A later analysis calculated a clonal expansion index for each public chain from normalized within-repertoire ranks of inferred template counts. In a later analysis, generation probabilities were computed with a VDJ recombination model fitted to out-of-frame rearrangements, and the resulting probabilities were checked against IGoR. In a later analysis, TCR-TCR, TCR-HLA and TCR-CMV co-occurrence was scored with hypergeometric tests, and a repertoire-size bias correction was applied to TCR pairs. False discovery rates were estimated in a later analysis by permuting HLA or CMV assignments 20 times. In a later analysis, co-occurring TCRs were grouped using DBSCAN, and TCRdist sequence similarity was added for clustering within HLA-allele-positive subsets. Repertoires with fewer than 30,000 or more than 120,000 public chains, plus five repertoires with anomalous nucleotide sharing, were excluded from co-occurrence clustering. TCRdb obtained this table from immuneACCESS and retained in-frame rearrangements with V and J assigned. These tables miss some clones; where compared with another copy, unresolved V genes account for less than half of the shortfall, and the remainder is unexplained. The V and J calls and clone size are taken from that table; D and trimming were inferred from the DNA. The sample table records over 100,000 clones; approximately 80% of these occur just once. Together, the top ten hold almost 3% of the sample.

Sequencing was performed on PBMCs. The sequence derives from a woman younger than 30 in good health and CMV-seropositive. The chain couples TRBV7-9 to TRBJ2-1; 9 central bases correspond to TRBD2. The DNA sequence follows: TGTGCCAGCAGCGACGGACTAGCGAACAATGAGCAGTTCTTC. Translation gives CASSDGLANNEQFF.